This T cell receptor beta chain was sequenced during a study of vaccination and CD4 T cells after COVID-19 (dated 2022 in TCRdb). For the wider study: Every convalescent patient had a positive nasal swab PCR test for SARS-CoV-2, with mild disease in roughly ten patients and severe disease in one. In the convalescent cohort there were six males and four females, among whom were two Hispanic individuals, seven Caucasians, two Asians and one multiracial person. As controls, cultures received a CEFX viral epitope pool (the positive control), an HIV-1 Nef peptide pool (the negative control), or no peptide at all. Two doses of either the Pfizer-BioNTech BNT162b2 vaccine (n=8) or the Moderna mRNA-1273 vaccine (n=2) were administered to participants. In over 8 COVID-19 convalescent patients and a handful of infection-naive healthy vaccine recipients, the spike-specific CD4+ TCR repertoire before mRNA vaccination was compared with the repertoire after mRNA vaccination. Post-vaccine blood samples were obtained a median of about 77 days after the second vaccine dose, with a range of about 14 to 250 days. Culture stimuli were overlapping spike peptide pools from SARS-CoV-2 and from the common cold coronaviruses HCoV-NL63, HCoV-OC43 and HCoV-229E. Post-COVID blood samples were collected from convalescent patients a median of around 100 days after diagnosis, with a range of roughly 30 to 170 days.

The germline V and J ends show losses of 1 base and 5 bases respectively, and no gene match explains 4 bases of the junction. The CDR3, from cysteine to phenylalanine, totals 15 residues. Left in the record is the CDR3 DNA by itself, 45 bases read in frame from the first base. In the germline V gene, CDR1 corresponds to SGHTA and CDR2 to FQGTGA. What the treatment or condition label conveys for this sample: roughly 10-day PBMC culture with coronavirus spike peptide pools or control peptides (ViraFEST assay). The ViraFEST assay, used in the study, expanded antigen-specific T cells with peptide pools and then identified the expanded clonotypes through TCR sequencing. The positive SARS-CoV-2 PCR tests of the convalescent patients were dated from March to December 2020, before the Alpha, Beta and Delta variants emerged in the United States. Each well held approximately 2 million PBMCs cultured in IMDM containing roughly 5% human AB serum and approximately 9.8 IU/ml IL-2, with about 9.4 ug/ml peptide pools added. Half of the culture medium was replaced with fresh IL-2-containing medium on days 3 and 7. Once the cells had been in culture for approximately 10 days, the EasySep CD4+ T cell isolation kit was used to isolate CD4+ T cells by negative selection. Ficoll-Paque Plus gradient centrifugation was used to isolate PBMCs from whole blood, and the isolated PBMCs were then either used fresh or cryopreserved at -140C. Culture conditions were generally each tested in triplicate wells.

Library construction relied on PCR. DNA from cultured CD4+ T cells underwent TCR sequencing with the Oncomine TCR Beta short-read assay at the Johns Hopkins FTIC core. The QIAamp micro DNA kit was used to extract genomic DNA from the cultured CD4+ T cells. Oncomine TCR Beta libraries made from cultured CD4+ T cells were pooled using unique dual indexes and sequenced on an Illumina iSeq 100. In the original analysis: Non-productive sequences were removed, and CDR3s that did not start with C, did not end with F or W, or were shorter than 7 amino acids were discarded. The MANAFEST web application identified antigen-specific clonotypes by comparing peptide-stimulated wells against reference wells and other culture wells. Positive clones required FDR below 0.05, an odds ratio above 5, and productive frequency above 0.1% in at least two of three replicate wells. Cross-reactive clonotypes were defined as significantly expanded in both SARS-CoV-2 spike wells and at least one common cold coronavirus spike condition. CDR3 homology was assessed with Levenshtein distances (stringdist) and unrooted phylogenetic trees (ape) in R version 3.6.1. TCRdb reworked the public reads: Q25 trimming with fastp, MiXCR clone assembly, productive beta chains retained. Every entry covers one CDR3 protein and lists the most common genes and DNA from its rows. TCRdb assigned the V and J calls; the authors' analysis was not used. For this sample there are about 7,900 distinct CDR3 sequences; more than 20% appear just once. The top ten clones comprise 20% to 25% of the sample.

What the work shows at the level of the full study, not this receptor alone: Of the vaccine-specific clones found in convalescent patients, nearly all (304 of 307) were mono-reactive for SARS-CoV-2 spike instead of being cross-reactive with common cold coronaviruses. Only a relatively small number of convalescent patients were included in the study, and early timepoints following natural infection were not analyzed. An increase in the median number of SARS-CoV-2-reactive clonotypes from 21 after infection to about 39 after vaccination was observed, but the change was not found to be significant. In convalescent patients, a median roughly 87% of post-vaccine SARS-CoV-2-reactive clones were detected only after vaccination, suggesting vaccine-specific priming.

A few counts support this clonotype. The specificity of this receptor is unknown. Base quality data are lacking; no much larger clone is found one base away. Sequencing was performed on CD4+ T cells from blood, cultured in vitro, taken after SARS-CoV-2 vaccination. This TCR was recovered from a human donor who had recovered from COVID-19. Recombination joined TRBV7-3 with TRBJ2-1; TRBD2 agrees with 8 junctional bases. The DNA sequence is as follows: TGTGCCAGCAGCTTAAGTCTAGCGGGCGACAATGAGCAGTTCTTC. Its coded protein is CASSLSLAGDNEQFF.